Below are 6 T cell receptor beta chains sequenced from a single sample in a study of blood T cell repertoires in COVID-19. Data came from immunoSEQ multiplex PCR; TCRdb stores just in-frame clones and leaves some out. The data show fewer than 80,000 clones, around 76% seen once. The sample comprised peripheral blood. These receptors were obtained from a human donor in a cohort sampled during active COVID-19.

This clone was picked up a small number of times. The chain combines TRBV5-6 with TRBJ2-3; TRBD1 aligns across 7 bases. CDR1 SGHDT and CDR2 YYEEEE come from the germline V gene. This CDR3 is 13 amino acids long. Trimming at V came to 7 bases and at J to 0 bases, leaving 2 bases not matched to a gene. As DNA, the CDR3 is TGTGCCAGCCGGGACAGCAGCACAGATACGCAGTATTTT. Protein: CASRDSSTDTQYF. Full variable domain (rest looked up from reference TRBV5-6 and TRBJ2-3): DAGVTQSPTHLIKTRGQQVTLRCSPKSGHDTVSWYQQALGQGPQFIFQYYEEEERQRGNFPDRFSGHQFPNYSSELNVNALLLGDSALYLCASRDSSTDTQYFGPGTRLTVL.

The CDR3 loop reads CASSLLQNQPQHF. The CDR3 DNA sequence: TGTGCCAGCAGCTTATTACAGAATCAGCCCCAGCATTTT. V and J are TRBV5-8 and TRBJ1-5; D not certain. Per the germline V gene, CDR1 is SGHTS and CDR2 is YDEGEE. V shed 2 bases and J shed 4 bases, with 7 bases lying between them. CDR3 length equals 13 residues.

V and J are TRBV2 and TRBJ1-2, with TRBD1 identical over 9 bases. Trimming took 8 bases from V and 6 from J; bases not matched to a gene: 10. CDR3 size: 14 residues. The germline gives CDR1 SNHLY, CDR2 FYNNEI. In DNA, the CDR3 is TGTGCCAGCGGGCAACAGGGGGCGCGGAATGGCTACACCTTC. Its protein product is CASGQQGARNGYTF.

V gene TRBV12-5 combines with J gene TRBJ2-5, with 10 nucleotides matching TRBD2. CDR1 is LGHNT, CDR2 FRNRAP, per germline. The CDR3 is made up of 15 amino acids. The J segment lost 5 bases and the V segment lost 3 bases, leaving 6 bases of the junction unmatched. DNA of the CDR3: TGTGCTAGTGGTTTTCAGCGGGGGGGTCTCGAGACCCAGTACTTC. This translates into CASGFQRGGLETQYF.

The rearrangement links TRBV6-1 to TRBJ2-7, with 7 nucleotides matching TRBD1. The CDR3 covers 14 residues. The V and J ends lost 3 bases and 4 bases, in that order; junction bases with no gene match: 6. Germline CDR1 and CDR2: MNHNS and SASEGT. The CDR3 DNA sequence: TGTGCCAGCAGTGATTCTGGACAGGTTTACGAGCAGTACTTC. It encodes CASSDSGQVYEQYF.

The V gene is TRBV5-4, the J gene TRBJ2-1, with 10 bases aligning to TRBD2. Trimming at V came to 4 bases and at J to 2 bases, leaving 6 bases not matched to a gene. The germline gives CDR1 SGHNT, CDR2 YYREEE (reference sequence). CDR3 size: 16 residues. CDR3 nucleotide sequence: TGTGCCAGCAGCGGGAGCGGGGGGGGAACCTACAATGAGCAGTTCTTC. Residues: CASSGSGGGTYNEQFF.